Listed below are T cell receptor beta chains from one sample, sequenced in a study of shared clonotypes between healthy human individuals. The table came from immunoSEQ multiplex PCR; TCRdb's copy has only in-frame clones and leaves some out. The sample contains some 79,000 clones, about 63% of which appear only once. Sequencing was carried out using memory CD8+ T cells sorted from blood. All receptors derive from a man aged 25-40 years in good health. Each CDR3 is given without its conserved first and last residue.

TRBJ2-7 | TRBV5-4 | ASSPPTLAGVNEQY
TRBJ1-4 | TRBV25-1 | ASSPQRSPTNEKLF
TRBJ2-7 | TRBV10-2 | ASSETGGFYEQY
TRBJ1-5 | TRBV28 | ASTRGMSNQPQH
TRBJ2-1 | TRBV27 | ASSLQQTGRDEQF
TRBJ2-3 | TRBV15 | ATSRSGREYTSADTQY
TRBJ2-3 | TRBV4-1 | ASSQYAAGSLSDTQY
TRBJ2-1 | TRBV7-6 | ASSLGTGTSGRIDEQF
TRBJ2-7 | TRBV7-9 | ASRNSGSHEQY
TRBJ2-4 | TRBV13 | ASSSRVTAQNIQY
TRBJ1-2 | TRBV5-4 | ASSTDRGYYGYT
TRBJ1-3 | TRBV9 | ASSPQEHSGNTIY
TRBJ2-1 | TRBV5-1 | ASSFRSREGEQF
TRBJ2-2 | TRBV19 | ASSRTGPGELF
TRBJ2-7 | TRBV6-1 | ASSGGGEYEQY
TRBJ1-1 | TRBV2 | ASTRGPNTEAF
TRBJ2-3 | TRBV5-6 | ASSMASDTDTQY
TRBJ2-1 | TRBV7-9 | ASSPVLDSSGEQF
TRBJ2-1 | TRBV6-1 | ASSDLAGGYNEQF
TRBJ2-7 | TRBV4-1 | ASSPGLAAPYEQY
TRBJ2-1 | TRBV6-4 | ASSDEAGGPSNEQF
TRBJ2-2 | TRBV5-1 | ATSLYGQGAVTGELF
TRBJ2-1 | TRBV4-2 | ASSPTQGNEQF
TRBJ2-3 | TRBV9 | ASSLSGLPPDTQY
TRBJ2-5 | TRBV27 | ASSFLSSGQETQY
TRBJ2-7 | TRBV4-1 | ASSQVRGRRGSYEQY